This T cell receptor (beta chain) came from a study of blood T cells in healthy people across ages. Together with a sample-barcoded 5' primer, a J-beta primer mix was included in a second PCR lasting about 6 to 11 cycles. TCRdb passed the 5' RACE reads through MiXCR, listing each CDR3 protein once. The profile covers roughly 1.5 million distinct CDR3 sequences, with approximately 39% appearing a single time and more than 4% taken by the ten largest. V was shortened by 2 bases and J by 4 bases, with 17 bases between the two germline ends. Per germline, CDR1 LNHNV and CDR2 YYDKDF (reference sequence). This CDR3 is 16 amino acids long.

Source material: blood. The chain carries TRBV15 and TRBJ1-1; D possibly corresponds to TRBD1 (6 bases). This TCR was sampled from a woman aged 18 to 35 in good health. The CDR3 region has the DNA TGTGCCACCAGCAGACCAATGACAGGTCGGGGCACTGAAGCTTTCTTT. The encoded protein is CATSRPMTGRGTEAFF. Variable domain in full (rest from reference TRBV15 and TRBJ1-1): DAMVIQNPRYQVTQFGKPVTLSCSQTLNHNVMYWYQQKSSQAPKLLFHYYDKDFNNEADTPDNFQSRRPNTSFCFLDIRSPGLGDTAMYLCATSRPMTGRGTEAFFGQGTRLTVV.